This T cell receptor beta chain came from a study of long-term antiretroviral therapy in people with HIV. Study-wide findings and caveats: Post-ART, diversity grew, though it stayed under transplant donor control levels. In the period from the mid-2000s to the late 2010s, blood was collected, possibly under older ART regimens.

The assay, immunoSEQ v3.0, was run at survey level. Sequencing of each sample targeted roughly 35,000-55,000 T-cell genomes. Clones were read by immunoSEQ multiplex PCR, and TCRdb kept only the in-frame ones, dropping some. The sample contains about 30,000 clones, around 85% of which appear only once. Germline V CDR1 and CDR2: MNHNS, SASEGT. The V and J ends lost 6 bases and 2 bases respectively, with 17 bases between them. The CDR3 length is 15 residues. Of note for this clone: Its antigen is as yet unknown.

The clonotype was recovered from a middle-aged man with HIV. The input for sequencing was unsorted PBMCs, taken 3 years after starting antiretroviral therapy. This chain uses TRBV6-1 with TRBJ2-7; D gene unclear. In DNA, the CDR3 is TGTGCCAGCAGCGTTCTAGAGCATCCTACCTACGAGCAGTACTTC. Amino acid sequence: CASSVLEHPTYEQYF.